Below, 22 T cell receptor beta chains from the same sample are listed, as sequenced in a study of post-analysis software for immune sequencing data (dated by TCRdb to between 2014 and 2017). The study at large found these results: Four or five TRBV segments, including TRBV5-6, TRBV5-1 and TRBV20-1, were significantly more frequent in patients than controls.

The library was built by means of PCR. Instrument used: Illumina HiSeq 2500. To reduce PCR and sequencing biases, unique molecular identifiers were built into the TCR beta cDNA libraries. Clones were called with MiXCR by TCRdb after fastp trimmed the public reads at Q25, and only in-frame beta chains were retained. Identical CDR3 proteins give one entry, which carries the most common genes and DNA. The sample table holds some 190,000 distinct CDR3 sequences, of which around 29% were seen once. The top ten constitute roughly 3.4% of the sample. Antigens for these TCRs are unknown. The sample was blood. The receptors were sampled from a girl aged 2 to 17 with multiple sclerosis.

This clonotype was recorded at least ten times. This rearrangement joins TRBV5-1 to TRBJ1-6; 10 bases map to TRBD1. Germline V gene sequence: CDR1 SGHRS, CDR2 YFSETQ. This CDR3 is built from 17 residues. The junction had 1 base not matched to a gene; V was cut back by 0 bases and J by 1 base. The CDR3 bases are TGCGCCAGCAGCTTGGGACAGGGGGCGTCCTATAATTCACCCCTCCACTTT. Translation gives CASSLGQGASYNSPLHF.

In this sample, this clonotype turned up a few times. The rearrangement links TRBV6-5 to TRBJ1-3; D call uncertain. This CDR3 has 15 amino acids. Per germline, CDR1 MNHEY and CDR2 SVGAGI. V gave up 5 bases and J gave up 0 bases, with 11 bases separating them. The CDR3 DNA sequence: TGTGCCAGCAGTAAGGACTACCCCTCTGGAAACACCATATATTTT. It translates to CASSKDYPSGNTIYF.

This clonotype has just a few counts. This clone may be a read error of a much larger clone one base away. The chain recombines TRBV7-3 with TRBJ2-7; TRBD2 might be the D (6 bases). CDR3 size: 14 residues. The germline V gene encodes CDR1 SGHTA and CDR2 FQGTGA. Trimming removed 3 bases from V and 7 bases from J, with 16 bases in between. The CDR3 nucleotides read TGTGCCAGCAGCTTGTTTAGCGGATACAATGAGCAGTACTTC. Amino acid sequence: CASSLFSGYNEQYF.

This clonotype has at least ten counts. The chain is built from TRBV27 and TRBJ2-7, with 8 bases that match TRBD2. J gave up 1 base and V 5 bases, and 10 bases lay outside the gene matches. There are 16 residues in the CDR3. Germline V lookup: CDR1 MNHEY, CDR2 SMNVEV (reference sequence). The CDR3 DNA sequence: TGTGCCAGCAGTAGGACGGGGGGGTTCGGGTCCTACGAGCAGTACTTC. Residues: CASSRTGGFGSYEQYF.

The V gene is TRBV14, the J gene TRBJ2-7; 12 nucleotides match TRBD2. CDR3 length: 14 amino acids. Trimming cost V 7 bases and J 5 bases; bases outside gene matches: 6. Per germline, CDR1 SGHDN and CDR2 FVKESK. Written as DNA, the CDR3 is TGTGCCAGCACTCGGACTAGCGGGAACAACGAGCAGTACTTC. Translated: CASTRTSGNNEQYF.

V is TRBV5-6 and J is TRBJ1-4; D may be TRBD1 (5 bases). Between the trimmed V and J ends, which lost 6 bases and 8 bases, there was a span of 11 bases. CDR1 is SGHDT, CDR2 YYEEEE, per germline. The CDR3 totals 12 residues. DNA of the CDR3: TGTGCCAGCAAGACAGAGGCGGAAAAACTGTTTTTT. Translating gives CASKTEAEKLFF.

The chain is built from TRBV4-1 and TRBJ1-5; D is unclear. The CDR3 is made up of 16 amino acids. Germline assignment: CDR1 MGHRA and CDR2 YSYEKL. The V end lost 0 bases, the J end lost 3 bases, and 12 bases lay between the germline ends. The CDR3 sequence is CASSQDRGRANQPQHF. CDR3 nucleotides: TGCGCCAGCAGCCAAGATCGAGGGAGGGCCAATCAGCCCCAGCATTTT.

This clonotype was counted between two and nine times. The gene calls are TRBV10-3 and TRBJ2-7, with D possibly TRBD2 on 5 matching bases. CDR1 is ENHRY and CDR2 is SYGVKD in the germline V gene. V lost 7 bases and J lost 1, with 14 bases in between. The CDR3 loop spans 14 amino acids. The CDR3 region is CAITSRLRSYEQYF. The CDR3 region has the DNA TGTGCCATCACTTCTCGACTACGGTCCTACGAGCAGTACTTC.

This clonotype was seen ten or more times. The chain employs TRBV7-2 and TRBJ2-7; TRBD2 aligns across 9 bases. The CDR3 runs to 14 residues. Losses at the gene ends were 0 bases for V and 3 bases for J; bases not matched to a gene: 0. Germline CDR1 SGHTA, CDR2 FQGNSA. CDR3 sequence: CASSLASGGYEQYF. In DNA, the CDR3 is TGTGCCAGCAGCTTAGCTAGCGGGGGCTACGAGCAGTACTTC.

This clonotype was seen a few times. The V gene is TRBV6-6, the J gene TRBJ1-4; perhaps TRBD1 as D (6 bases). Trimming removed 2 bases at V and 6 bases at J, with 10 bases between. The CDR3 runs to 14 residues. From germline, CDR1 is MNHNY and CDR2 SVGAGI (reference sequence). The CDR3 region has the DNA TGTGCCAGCAGTTACGCAGGGGCTGATGAAAAACTGTTTTTT. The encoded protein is CASSYAGADEKLFF.

The CDR3 sequence: CASSSMDGYYGYTF. CDR3 nucleotides: TGTGCCAGCAGTTCCATGGACGGATACTATGGCTACACCTTC. The chain has TRBV6-5 and TRBJ1-2; the D is unclear. Trimming removed 4 bases from V and 3 bases from J, with 12 bases in between. There are 14 residues in the CDR3. The germline V gene has CDR1 MNHEY and CDR2 SVGAGI.

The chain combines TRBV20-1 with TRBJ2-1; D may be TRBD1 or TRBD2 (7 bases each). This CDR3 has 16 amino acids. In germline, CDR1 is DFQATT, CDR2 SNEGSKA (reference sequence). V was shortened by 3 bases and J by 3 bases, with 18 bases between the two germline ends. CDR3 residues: CSASSDQGGVYNEQFF. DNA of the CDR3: TGCAGTGCTAGCAGCGACCAGGGGGGGGTCTACAATGAGCAGTTCTTC.

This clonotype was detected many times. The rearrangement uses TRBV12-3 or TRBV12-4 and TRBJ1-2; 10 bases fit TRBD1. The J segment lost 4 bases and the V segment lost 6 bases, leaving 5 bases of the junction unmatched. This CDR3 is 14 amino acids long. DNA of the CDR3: TGTGCCAGCAGCGGGGACAGGGGAGGCTATGGCTACACCTTC. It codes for CASSGDRGGYGYTF.

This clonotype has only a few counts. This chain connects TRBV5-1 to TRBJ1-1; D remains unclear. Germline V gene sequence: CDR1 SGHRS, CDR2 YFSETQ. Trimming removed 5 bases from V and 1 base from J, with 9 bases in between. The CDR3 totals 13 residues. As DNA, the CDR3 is TGCGCCAGCAGTACCAAGGGGAACACTGAAGCTTTCTTT. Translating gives CASSTKGNTEAFF.

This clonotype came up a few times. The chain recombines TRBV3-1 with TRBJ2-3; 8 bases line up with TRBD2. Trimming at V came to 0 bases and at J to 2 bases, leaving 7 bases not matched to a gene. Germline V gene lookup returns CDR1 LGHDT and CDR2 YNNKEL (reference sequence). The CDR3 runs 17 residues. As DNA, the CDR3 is TGTGCCAGCAGCCAAGAAAGAGGGACTAGTGCCACAGATACGCAGTATTTT. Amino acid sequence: CASSQERGTSATDTQYF.

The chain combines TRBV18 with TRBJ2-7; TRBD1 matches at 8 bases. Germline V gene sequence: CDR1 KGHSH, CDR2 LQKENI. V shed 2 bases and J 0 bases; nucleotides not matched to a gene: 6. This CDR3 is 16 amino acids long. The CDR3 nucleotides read TGTGCCAGCTCACCAGGACAGGGTCGGTTCTCCTACGAGCAGTACTTC. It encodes CASSPGQGRFSYEQYF.

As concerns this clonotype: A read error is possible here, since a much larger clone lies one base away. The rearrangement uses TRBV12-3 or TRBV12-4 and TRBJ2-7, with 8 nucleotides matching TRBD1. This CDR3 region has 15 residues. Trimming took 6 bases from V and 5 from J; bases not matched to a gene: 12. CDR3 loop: CASSPQGAGGNEQYF. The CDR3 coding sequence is TGTGCCAGCAGCCCCCAGGGGGCAGGGGGCAACGAGCAGTACTTC.

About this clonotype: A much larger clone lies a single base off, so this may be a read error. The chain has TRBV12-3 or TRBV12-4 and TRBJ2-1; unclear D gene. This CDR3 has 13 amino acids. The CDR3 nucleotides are TGTGCCTGCAGTTTAAAGGGCTACAATGAGCAGTTCTTC. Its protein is CACSLKGYNEQFF.

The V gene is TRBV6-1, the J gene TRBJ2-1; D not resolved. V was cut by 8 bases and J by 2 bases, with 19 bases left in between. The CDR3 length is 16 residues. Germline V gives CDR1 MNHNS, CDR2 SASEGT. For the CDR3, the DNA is TGTGCCAGCTCCCGAAAGGTAGGGCGTCCCTACAATGAGCAGTTCTTC. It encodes CASSRKVGRPYNEQFF.

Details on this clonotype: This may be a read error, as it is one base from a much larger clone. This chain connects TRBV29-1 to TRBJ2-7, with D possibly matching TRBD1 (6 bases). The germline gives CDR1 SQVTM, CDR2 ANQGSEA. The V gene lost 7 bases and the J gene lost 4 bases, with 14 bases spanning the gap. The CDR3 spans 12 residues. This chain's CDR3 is CSGVMDSYEQYF. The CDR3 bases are TGCAGCGGTGTTATGGACAGTTACGAGCAGTACTTC.

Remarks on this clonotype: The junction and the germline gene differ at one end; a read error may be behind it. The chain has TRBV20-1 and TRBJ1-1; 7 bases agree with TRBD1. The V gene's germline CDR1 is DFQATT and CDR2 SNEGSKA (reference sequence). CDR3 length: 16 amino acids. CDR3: CSARARGRSGGTGAFF. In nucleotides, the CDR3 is TGCAGTGCTAGAGCCCGAGGGCGGTCAGGGGGGACTGGAGCTTTCTTT.

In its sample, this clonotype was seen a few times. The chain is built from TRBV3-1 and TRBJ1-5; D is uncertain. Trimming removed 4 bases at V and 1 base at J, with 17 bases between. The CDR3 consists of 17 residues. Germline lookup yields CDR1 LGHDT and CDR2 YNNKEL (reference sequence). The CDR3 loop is CASSPSSELSSNQPQHF. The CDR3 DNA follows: TGTGCCAGCAGCCCCTCTTCTGAGCTCTCGAGCAATCAGCCCCAGCATTTT.